This TCR beta chain was sequenced during a study of technical replicates of blood from a few donors. TCRdb keeps only in-frame clones here, not all; method: immunoSEQ multiplex PCR. The sample has tens of thousands of clones; 95% to 96% are singletons. The germline CDR1 and CDR2 sequences are SGDLS and YYNGEE. The CDR3 consists of 15 residues. V dropped 3 bases and J dropped 4; count of bases not matched to a gene: 6. Specimen: T cells isolated from PBMCs. The chain joins TRBV9 to TRBJ2-3; the match to TRBD1 covers 9 bases. This clonotype originated in a human donor in good health. The CDR3, as DNA: TGTGCCAGCAGCGCGTACAGGGGGCAATCAGATACGCAGTATTTT. Its protein product is CASSAYRGQSDTQYF.